The following is a T cell receptor (beta chain) sequence with its context. What it recognizes is unknown. Sorting based on CD45RO/CCR7/CD25/CD127/CD95/CD27 separated CD4+ naive, central memory, regulatory and stem cell-like memory cells. The data were taken from a study of beta chain features in type 1 diabetes. Study-level background: Patients were similar to healthy donors in age and gender (as well as in cell yields).

General observations from the study: For TCRB rearrangement, an influence of HLA type remained unresolved here. There was a moderate but significant shortening of TCRB CDR3s in all four CD4+ subsets of Type 1 diabetes patients.

Trimming left V 1 base short and J 3 bases short, with 11 bases between. The CDR3 loop spans 15 amino acids. The germline V gene encodes CDR1 KGHSH and CDR2 LQKENI. cDNA synthesis used the whole RNA isolate, giving expressed TCRB sequences. The repertoire was sequenced with immunoSEQ multiplex PCR; TCRdb's copy has only in-frame clones and lacks some. The sample lists 630,000 or so clones; about 14% were seen once. Sequencing was carried out using naive CD4+ T cells from blood. This TCR came from a man between 18 and 29 years old with type 1 diabetes. The genes are TRBV18 and TRBJ2-3, with D possibly matching TRBD1 (6 bases). CDR3 nucleotides: TGTGCCAGCTCACCACGGGGGCAGGGGACAGATACGCAGTATTTT. Encoded protein: CASSPRGQGTDTQYF.